The 22 T cell receptor beta chains below were found in one sample sequenced in a study of T cells after yellow fever vaccination. TCRdb redid the calling of the 5' RACE reads with MiXCR, one entry per CDR3 protein. The data show hundreds of thousands of distinct CDR3 sequences, around a sixth seen once. The sample was PBMCs, taken around 5 days after the first yellow fever vaccination. These receptors all stem from a man between 18 and 35 years old who received the YFV17D yellow fever vaccine.

The chain carries TRBV27 and TRBJ2-2; the D gene could be TRBD1 or TRBD2 (6 bases each). The CDR3 totals 16 residues. Germline CDR1 MNHEY, CDR2 SMNVEV (reference sequence). The V and J ends lost 6 bases and 5 bases respectively, with 19 bases between them. The CDR3 region has the DNA TGTGCCAGCAGGACTAGGGGGGTAACAGATACCGGGGAGCTGTTTTTT. The encoded protein is CASRTRGVTDTGELFF.

The V gene is TRBV4-1, the J gene TRBJ2-5; weak D call: TRBD2 (6 bases). This CDR3 has 14 residues. V was pared by 1 base and J by 5 bases, with 11 bases between. Germline V CDR1 and CDR2: MGHRA, YSYEKL. The CDR3 loop is CASSQVGSAETQYF. DNA for the CDR3: TGCGCCAGCAGCCAAGTCGGGAGCGCGGAGACCCAGTACTTC.

The V call is TRBV2, the J call TRBJ1-5, with D unresolved. Germline loops: CDR1 SNHLY, CDR2 FYNNEI. The CDR3 has 15 residues. Trimming stripped 5 bases from V and 2 bases from J, with 13 bases between. Written as DNA, the CDR3 is TGTGCCAGCAGTCCTACGGGGTCCGGCAATCAGCCCCAGCATTTT. Translating it yields CASSPTGSGNQPQHF.

This sequence joins TRBV2 and TRBJ1-4, with D perhaps TRBD1 (6 bases). In germline, CDR1 is SNHLY, CDR2 FYNNEI. CDR3 length equals 13 residues. The germline V and J ends were trimmed by 7 bases and 2 bases, with 8 bases remaining between them. The CDR3 nucleotides read TGTGCCAGCACCGGACAGACTAATGAAAAACTGTTTTTT. This translates into CASTGQTNEKLFF.

The chain recombines TRBV27 with TRBJ1-5; 10 bases agree with TRBD1. Per germline, CDR1 MNHEY and CDR2 SMNVEV (reference sequence). The J segment lost 6 bases and the V segment lost 6 bases, leaving 5 bases of the junction unmatched. The CDR3 is 14 residues long. CDR3 nucleotide sequence: TGTGCCAGCAGCTACGGACAGGGGGGTCAGCCCCAGCATTTT. Translating it yields CASSYGQGGQPQHF.

This clonotype was counted many times. V and J are TRBV7-8 and TRBJ1-1; D not certain. V was pared by 5 bases and J by 4 bases, with 14 bases between. Germline lookup yields CDR1 SGHVS and CDR2 FQNEAQ. The CDR3 consists of 14 residues. The CDR3 nucleotides are TGTGCCAGCAGCCCCATTTACCGAAGCACTGAAGCTTTCTTT. It translates to CASSPIYRSTEAFF.

This clonotype has ten or more counts. The V and J genes are TRBV7-6 and TRBJ2-1, with 9 bases that match TRBD1. Trimming cost V 4 bases and J 7 bases; bases outside gene matches: 8. The germline CDR1 and CDR2 sequences are SGHVS and FNYEAQ. The CDR3 contains 15 residues. The CDR3 here is CASSSPRGQGNEQFF. DNA of the CDR3: TGTGCCAGCAGCTCACCTCGGGGACAGGGAAATGAGCAGTTCTTC.

Here the CDR3 DNA reads TGTGCCAGTAGGATGGGACTAGCGGGGGGTATTCAAGAGACCCAGTACTTC. Translated, it gives CASRMGLAGGIQETQYF. The chain is built from TRBV19 and TRBJ2-5; TRBD2 matches 15 bases. The CDR3 sequence is 17 residues long. V shed 6 bases, J shed 2 bases, and the junction held 7 bases outside the gene matches. Germline-derived CDR1 and CDR2 are LNHDA and SQIVND (reference sequence).

The chain joins TRBV9 to TRBJ2-4, with a weak D call TRBD1 (7 bases). CDR1 and CDR2 from the germline V gene are SGDLS and YYNGEE. The CDR3 consists of 16 residues. V shed 4 bases and J shed 0 bases, with 14 bases lying between them. The CDR3 DNA reads as TGTGCCAGCAGCCGCAACAGGGGACTAGCCAAAAACATTCAGTACTTC. Protein: CASSRNRGLAKNIQYF.

The chain recombines TRBV28 with TRBJ2-3; no firm D call. The germline gives CDR1 MDHEN, CDR2 SYDVKM. Trimming stripped 7 bases from V and 6 bases from J, with 8 bases between. The CDR3 has 11 amino acids. CDR3 bases: TGTGCCAGCAAAAACAGCGATACGCAGTATTTT. Translating gives CASKNSDTQYF.

This clonotype appeared many times. The gene calls are TRBV4-2 and TRBJ2-7, with D maybe TRBD1 (6 bases). The ends were cut back, 5 bases at V and 1 base at J, with 9 bases in the middle. The length of the CDR3 is 13 residues. Germline loops: CDR1 LGHNA, CDR2 YNFKEQ. CDR3 amino acids: CASSSGQSYEQYF. The CDR3 DNA reads TGTGCCAGCAGCTCTGGACAGTCCTACGAGCAGTACTTC.

This clonotype was picked up a small number of times. The V and J genes are TRBV5-1 and TRBJ2-4; TRBD1 might be the D (5 bases). The CDR3 covers 14 residues. Germline-derived CDR1 and CDR2 are SGHRS and YFSETQ. V was shortened by 2 bases and J by 6 bases, with 12 bases between the two germline ends. For the CDR3, the DNA is TGCGCCAGCAGCTTTCTTACAGGCCCAAACATTCAGTACTTC. Translation gives CASSFLTGPNIQYF.

This clonotype was seen at least ten times. CDR3 sequence (DNA): TGCAGTGCTGTGACAGGGAATAATTCACCCCTCCACTTT. Translating it yields CSAVTGNNSPLHF. The chain employs TRBV20-1 and TRBJ1-6; TRBD1 agrees at 7 bases. Germline V gene sequence: CDR1 DFQATT, CDR2 SNEGSKA (reference sequence). The CDR3 totals 13 residues. Trimming cost V 5 bases and J 5 bases; bases outside gene matches: 3.

Only a few counts were recorded for this clonotype. This chain joins TRBV19 and TRBJ1-5; possibly TRBD1 for D (5 bases). Trimming took off 2 bases at V and 0 bases at J, with 14 bases between the two ends. Germline CDR1 LNHDA, CDR2 SQIVND (reference sequence). The CDR3 covers 17 residues. CDR3 amino acids: CASSINPGPYSNQPQHF. CDR3 bases: TGTGCCAGTAGTATAAACCCAGGGCCATATAGCAATCAGCCCCAGCATTTT.

The rearrangement uses TRBV6-5 and TRBJ2-1, with 9 bases lining up with TRBD1. V trimming: 4 bases; J trimming: 7 bases; junction bases outside the gene matches: 5. Per germline, CDR1 MNHEY and CDR2 SVGAGI. CDR3 length: 14 amino acids. DNA for the CDR3: TGTGCCAGCAGTTCGGACAGGGGCCGAAATGAGCAGTTCTTC. This codes for CASSSDRGRNEQFF.

In its sample, this clonotype was seen a few times. This chain links TRBV7-2 with TRBJ1-2; no clear D. Germline-derived CDR1 and CDR2 are SGHTA and FQGNSA. Trimming pared 4 bases from V and 4 bases from J, leaving 22 bases between. The CDR3 spans 17 residues. This CDR3 is CASSSWYNLIGGYGYTF. The CDR3 bases are TGTGCCAGCAGCTCGTGGTACAACCTAATAGGCGGCTATGGCTACACCTTC. The whole variable domain, filled in from reference TRBV7-2 and TRBJ1-2, reads GAGVSQSPSNKVTEKGKDVELRCDPISGHTALYWYRQSLGQGLEFLIYFQGNSAPDKSGLPSDRFSAERTGGSVSTLTIQRTQQEDSAVYLCASSSWYNLIGGYGYTFGSGTRLTVV.

This clonotype was picked up a small number of times. The gene calls are TRBV5-6 and TRBJ2-4; D might be TRBD2 (5 bases). Germline V lookup: CDR1 SGHDT, CDR2 YYEEEE. V shed 0 bases and J shed 0 bases, with 10 bases lying between them. The CDR3 covers 16 residues. The CDR3 DNA is TGTGCCAGCAGCTTGGGACGGGATATAGCCAAAAACATTCAGTACTTC. It is translated as CASSLGRDIAKNIQYF.

The chain combines TRBV11-3 with TRBJ2-7, with no clear D. Germline-derived CDR1 and CDR2 are SGHNT and YENEEA. The ends were cut back, 0 bases at V and 7 bases at J, with 10 bases in the middle. CDR3 size: 13 residues. CDR3 region: CASSLENLGEQYF. The CDR3 DNA follows: TGTGCCAGCAGCTTAGAGAACCTCGGGGAGCAGTACTTC.

Only a few counts were recorded for this clonotype. This chain uses TRBV5-1 with TRBJ1-1; D unclear. The germline CDR1 and CDR2 sequences are SGHRS and YFSETQ. The CDR3 is made up of 13 amino acids. V was cut by 4 bases and J by 1 base, with 8 bases left in between. CDR3 DNA: TGCGCCAGCAGCGTGTCCACGAACACTGAAGCTTTCTTT. Its translation is CASSVSTNTEAFF.

The CDR3, as DNA: TGCAGTGCTCCCCAGGACAGCAGATATGGCTACACCTTC. Encoded protein: CSAPQDSRYGYTF. The chain combines TRBV20-1 with TRBJ1-2; D perhaps matches TRBD1 (6 bases). This CDR3 has 13 amino acids. Germline V CDR1 and CDR2: DFQATT, SNEGSKA (reference sequence). The ends were cut back, 5 bases at V and 5 bases at J, with 15 bases in the middle.

This clonotype was seen more than once but under ten times. This chain joins TRBV15 and TRBJ2-5; D not resolved. From germline, CDR1 is LNHNV and CDR2 YYDKDF (reference sequence). Trimming pared 0 bases from V and 4 bases from J, leaving 15 bases between. This CDR3 is 16 amino acids long. The CDR3 protein is CATSRDLTETTETQYF. In DNA, the CDR3 is TGTGCCACCAGCAGAGATCTGACGGAGACGACAGAGACCCAGTACTTC.

The chain combines TRBV20-1 with TRBJ2-7, with D tentatively TRBD2 (6 bases). CDR1 is DFQATT and CDR2 is SNEGSKA in the germline V gene (reference sequence). V was clipped by 6 bases and J by 7 bases, with 13 bases between them. The CDR3 is 11 amino acids. The CDR3 loop is CSAGTGEEQYV. CDR3 in DNA: TGCAGTGCAGGGACGGGGGAGGAGCAGTACGTC.